One and the same sample provided the 22 T cell receptor beta chains below, sequenced in a study of blood T cells in healthy people across ages. The authors ran a second PCR of 7 to 11 cycles using a sample-barcoded 5' primer and a J-beta primer mix. TCRdb itself ran the 5' RACE reads through MiXCR, one entry per CDR3 protein. The sample carries hundreds of thousands of distinct CDR3 sequences, around a quarter recorded once. This sample was shared with a second study, whose subject was T cells of mothers and their children.

Sequencing was done on a sample of blood. The origin of the receptors is a boy between 10 and 17 years old in good health.

This clonotype showed up just a few times. CDR3 in amino acids: CASRSGGHYEQYF. In nucleotides, the CDR3 is TGTGCCAGCAGGTCCGGGGGGCACTACGAGCAGTACTTC. The rearrangement links TRBV7-2 to TRBJ2-1; D might be TRBD2 (7 bases). Matching the DNA end better, TRBJ2-7 makes the J call doubtful. Germline values: CDR1 SGHTA, CDR2 FQGNSA. The CDR3 sequence is 13 residues long.

The DNA of the CDR3 is TGTGCCACCAGCAGACCGGACCCTCTAGGGACTGAAGCTTTCTTT. It translates to CATSRPDPLGTEAFF. The chain combines TRBV15 with TRBJ1-1; D not resolved. V was cut by 2 bases and J by 5 bases, with 15 bases left in between. Looked up from germline, CDR1 is LNHNV and CDR2 is YYDKDF (reference sequence). There are 15 residues in the CDR3. The full variable domain, rest sourced from reference TRBV15 and TRBJ1-1, is DAMVIQNPRYQVTQFGKPVTLSCSQTLNHNVMYWYQQKSSQAPKLLFHYYDKDFNNEADTPDNFQSRRPNTSFCFLDIRSPGLGDTAMYLCATSRPDPLGTEAFFGQGTRLTVV.

V gene TRBV4-3 combines with J gene TRBJ2-1, with D tentatively TRBD1 or TRBD2 (7 bases each). V was shortened by 0 bases and J by 4 bases, with 22 bases between the two germline ends. The CDR3 totals 19 residues. The germline CDR1 and CDR2 sequences are LGHNA and YSLEER. The CDR3 sequence: CASSQEWEGARPLYNEQFF. In nucleotides, the CDR3 is TGCGCCAGCAGCCAAGAGTGGGAGGGGGCGAGACCTCTATACAATGAGCAGTTCTTC.

The chain has TRBV29-1 and TRBJ2-1; the D gene is possibly TRBD1 (6 bases). The germline V and J ends were trimmed by 4 bases and 8 bases, with 12 bases remaining between them. There are 12 residues in the CDR3. Germline loops: CDR1 SQVTM, CDR2 ANQGSEA. The CDR3: CSVGMGAYEQFF. CDR3 nucleotides: TGCAGCGTTGGCATGGGGGCGTATGAGCAGTTCTTC.

The gene calls are TRBV28 and TRBJ2-5; D possibly corresponds to TRBD2 (5 bases). The CDR3 length is 11 residues. V lost 10 bases to trimming and J lost 9 bases, with 15 bases between them. The germline gives CDR1 MDHEN, CDR2 SYDVKM. CDR3: CATIRGAAQYF. The CDR3 DNA follows: TGTGCCACAATCCGCGGAGCGGCCCAGTACTTC.

The table lists this clonotype with a few counts. The chain links TRBV29-1 to TRBJ2-3; 8 positions agree with TRBD2. The CDR3 totals 14 residues. J gave up 4 bases and V 2 bases, and 5 bases lay outside the gene matches. In germline, CDR1 is SQVTM, CDR2 ANQGSEA. The CDR3 DNA sequence: TGCAGCGTTGAACGGAAACTAGCGGCAGATACGCAGTATTTT. This sequence encodes CSVERKLAADTQYF.

The sample holds a few counts of this clonotype. The chain has TRBV20-1 and TRBJ2-7, with a tentative D call TRBD2 (6 bases). This CDR3 has 17 residues. CDR1 is DFQATT and CDR2 is SNEGSKA in the germline V gene (reference sequence). V dropped 0 bases and J dropped 2 bases, with 20 bases sitting between them. CDR3: CSARDLSKLASPYEQYF. The CDR3 DNA sequence: TGCAGTGCTAGAGATCTAAGTAAGCTAGCGAGCCCCTACGAGCAGTACTTC.

Notes on this clonotype: Without the conserved terminal phenylalanine or tryptophan, this CDR3 likely stems from a read error. V and J are TRBV7-9 and TRBJ2-5, with a weak D call TRBD1 (6 bases). The J call may be incorrect, as the DNA end agrees better with TRBJ2-7. There are 14 residues in the CDR3. Germline V lookup: CDR1 SEHNR, CDR2 FQNEAQ (reference sequence). The CDR3 spells CASSPNRVGYEQYL. CDR3 coding DNA: TGTGCCAGCAGCCCCAACAGGGTTGGCTACGAGCAGTACCTC.

This rearrangement joins TRBV12-3 or TRBV12-4 to TRBJ2-7; weak D call: TRBD1 (6 bases). The V gene lost 8 bases and the J gene lost 3 bases, with 11 bases spanning the gap. CDR3 length: 12 residues. The CDR3 DNA sequence: TGTGCCAGCCAGACAGGCGGCTACGAGCAGTACTTC. Protein: CASQTGGYEQYF.

This clonotype was counted between two and nine times. The chain couples TRBV9 to TRBJ2-3; TRBD1 matches at 8 bases. Germline loops: CDR1 SGDLS, CDR2 YYNGEE. The CDR3 length is 16 residues. V lost 4 bases, J lost 0 bases, and 7 bases stayed unmatched. CDR3: CASSPPGGWSTDTQYF. Written as DNA, the CDR3 is TGTGCCAGCAGCCCTCCAGGGGGCTGGAGCACAGATACGCAGTATTTT.

The chain recombines TRBV12-3 or TRBV12-4 with TRBJ2-7; D possibly uses TRBD1 or TRBD2 (5 bases each). There are 12 residues in the CDR3. Trimming cost V 6 bases and J 6 bases, with 12 bases left between them. DNA of the CDR3: TGTGCCAGCAGCACCTCTGGGGGCGAGCAGTACTTC. Translation: CASSTSGGEQYF.

This clonotype has just a few counts. V usage is TRBV7-8 and J usage is TRBJ1-2; possible D gene TRBD1, 5 bases. This CDR3 is 14 amino acids long. The germline gives CDR1 SGHVS, CDR2 FQNEAQ. The V end was cut by 5 bases, the J end by 3 bases, with 13 bases between. Here the CDR3 DNA reads TGTGCCAGCAGCGGCCACTTGACAGACTATGGCTACACCTTC. Translated: CASSGHLTDYGYTF.

This clonotype was counted a few times. The chain combines TRBV29-1 with TRBJ2-2, with D uncertain. Per the germline V gene, CDR1 is SQVTM and CDR2 is ANQGSEA. CDR3 size: 14 residues. V was cut by 3 bases and J by 0 bases, with 8 bases left in between. The CDR3 region has the DNA TGCAGCGTTGAGTTCGGTGCGAACACCGGGGAGCTGTTTTTT. Its protein is CSVEFGANTGELFF.

The rearrangement links TRBV12-3 or TRBV12-4 to TRBJ2-7; D unclear. This CDR3 region has 14 residues. The V gene lost 1 base and the J gene lost 6 bases, with 13 bases spanning the gap. The CDR3 loop is CASSLGSVDTEQYF. CDR3 DNA: TGTGCCAGCAGTTTAGGTTCGGTGGATACCGAGCAGTACTTC.

This clonotype was counted many times. This chain joins TRBV29-1 and TRBJ1-2, with unresolved D. Trimming stripped 3 bases from V and 4 bases from J, with 6 bases between. Germline V gene data show CDR1 as SQVTM and CDR2 as ANQGSEA. There are 11 residues in the CDR3. CDR3 bases: TGCAGCGTTGAGGGGAGCTATGGCTACACCTTC. As protein: CSVEGSYGYTF.

The rearrangement joins TRBV29-1 to TRBJ1-2; the D is unclear. In germline, CDR1 is SQVTM, CDR2 ANQGSEA. Trimming took 4 bases from V and 6 from J, leaving 12 bases between them. The CDR3 loop spans 12 amino acids. CDR3 in DNA: TGCAGCGTTGTCCGTCCCCTTGATGGCTACACCTTC. Amino acid sequence: CSVVRPLDGYTF.

The chain joins TRBV29-1 to TRBJ2-2; TRBD1 or TRBD2 may be the D gene (6 bases each). Germline CDR1 SQVTM, CDR2 ANQGSEA. Trimming cost V 4 bases and J 6 bases, with 12 bases left between them. The CDR3 sequence is 13 residues long. As DNA, the CDR3 is TGCAGCGTTGCTGGGGGGCAGGCCGGGGAGCTGTTTTTT. Its protein is CSVAGGQAGELFF.

The chain uses TRBV10-3 and TRBJ2-7, with 8 bases lining up with TRBD1. The trim removed 11 bases at V and 5 bases at J, leaving 5 bases unmatched. The V gene's germline CDR1 is ENHRY and CDR2 SYGVKD. The CDR3 covers 11 residues. In nucleotides, the CDR3 is TGTGCCGCACGGACAGGGAACGAGCAGTACTTC. This translates into CAARTGNEQYF.

This chain joins TRBV5-1 and TRBJ2-5; D uncertain. V shed 0 bases and J shed 4 bases, with 13 bases lying between them. Germline-derived CDR1 and CDR2 are SGHRS and YFSETQ. The CDR3 is made up of 15 amino acids. The CDR3 bases are TGCGCCAGCAGCTTGGAGCGAGCAGCATCAGAGACCCAGTACTTC. Translating gives CASSLERAASETQYF.

This chain joins TRBV7-2 and TRBJ1-5; D is unclear. CDR3 length equals 16 residues. V lost 4 bases and J 0 bases, leaving 13 bases between the germline ends. The germline V gene encodes CDR1 SGHTA and CDR2 FQGNSA. The chain's CDR3 is CASSSQVGSSNQPQHF. Here the CDR3 DNA reads TGTGCCAGCAGCTCCCAGGTGGGGTCTAGCAATCAGCCCCAGCATTTT.

This chain joins TRBV20-1 and TRBJ1-1; a possible D gene is TRBD1 (5 bases). V shed 4 bases and J shed 0 bases, with 12 bases lying between them. The CDR3 extends over 14 amino acids. Germline V CDR1 and CDR2: DFQATT, SNEGSKA (reference sequence). CDR3 region: CSANPRQLNTEAFF. The CDR3 region has the DNA TGCAGTGCTAACCCCAGACAGCTGAACACTGAAGCTTTCTTT.

This clonotype was counted between two and nine times. The J gene is TRBJ1-1, the V gene TRBV4-2; TRBD1 matches at 8 bases. CDR1 is LGHNA and CDR2 is YNFKEQ in the germline V gene. The J segment lost 3 bases and the V segment lost 1 base, leaving 10 bases of the junction unmatched. The CDR3 is 17 residues long. CDR3 DNA sequence: TGTGCCAGCAGCCAAGGGCCCGCAGGGGGCTCCGACACTGAAGCTTTCTTT. Protein sequence: CASSQGPAGGSDTEAFF.